This T cell receptor (beta chain) was identified during a study of technical replicates of blood from four donors. The ends were cut back, 6 bases at V and 4 bases at J, with 14 bases in the middle. There are 13 residues in the CDR3. Germline V gives CDR1 SGHRS, CDR2 YFSETQ. Some clones are missing from TCRdb's copy, which holds only in-frame ones; the method was immunoSEQ multiplex PCR. Altogether tens of thousands of clones are present, approximately 94% being singletons, with the ten largest covering less than 0.4%. Sequenced: T cells isolated from PBMCs. The clonotype originates from a human donor in good health. The chain recombines TRBV5-1 with TRBJ2-7; possibly TRBD1 for D (6 bases). DNA for the CDR3: TGCGCCAGCAATTTACAGGGTTCTTACGAGCAGTACTTC. This encodes CASNLQGSYEQYF.